This is a list of T cell receptor beta chains from one sample in a study of T cells in tuberculosis. TCRdb's table, derived via immunoSEQ multiplex PCR, lists solely in-frame clones and lacks some. This table holds about 22,000 clones, roughly 97% found once. Material for sequencing was PBMCs. All receptors come from a donor aged 10-30 years with latent tuberculosis or without tuberculosis infection. Both conserved end residues are part of each CDR3. The D gene is left open where the match is weak. Clone size, where shown, is once, few, many, or a class for clones that have expanded.

j_gene | abundance | v_gene | d_gene | CDR3aa | CDR3nt
TRBJ1-2 | NA | TRBV7-7 | NA | CASSSAQTPDRSYGYTF | TGTGCCAGCAGCTCCGCTCAAACCCCCGACAGATCTTATGGCTACACCTTC
TRBJ2-5 | NA | TRBV9 | TRBD2 | CASSVSSGGASQETQYF | TGTGCCAGCAGCGTCTCTAGCGGGGGGGCTTCCCAAGAGACCCAGTACTTC
TRBJ1-1 | few | TRBV7-9 | TRBD1 | CASSLLQGGTEAFF | TGTGCCAGCAGCCTATTACAGGGGGGCACTGAAGCTTTCTTT
TRBJ1-4 | NA | TRBV5-1 | NA | CASSLEGLREKLFF | TGCGCCAGCAGCTTAGAGGGTTTACGGGAAAAACTGTTTTTT
TRBJ2-2 | NA | TRBV29-1 | TRBD1 | CSVGDRTNTGELFF | TGCAGCGTTGGGGACAGGACGAACACCGGGGAGCTGTTTTTT
TRBJ2-5 | NA | TRBV6-1 | NA | CASSEAISGGETQYF | TGTGCCAGCAGTGAAGCGATTAGCGGCGGGGAGACCCAGTACTTC
TRBJ1-2 | NA | TRBV29-1 | NA | CSARGQGGTSNYGYTF | TGCAGCGCCCGAGGGCAGGGCGGGACCTCTAACTATGGCTACACCTTC
TRBJ2-1 | NA | TRBV18 | NA | CASSKGISYNEQFF | TGTGCCAGCTCAAAGGGGATCAGCTACAATGAGCAGTTCTTC
TRBJ2-3 | NA | TRBV14 | NA | CASSHRRGSTDTQYF | TGTGCCAGCAGCCATCGTCGGGGTAGCACAGATACGCAGTATTTT
TRBJ1-1 | NA | TRBV5-1 | NA | CASSLSMTGGWAEAFF | TGCGCCAGCAGCTTGTCTATGACAGGCGGATGGGCTGAAGCTTTCTTT
TRBJ1-1 | NA | TRBV6-5 | NA | CASSLGRAAFF | TGTGCCAGCAGTTTGGGCAGGGCAGCTTTCTTT
TRBJ1-2 | NA | TRBV11-2 | NA | CASSSPRNVRNYGYTF | TGTGCCAGCAGCTCCCCGAGGAACGTGAGGAACTATGGCTACACCTTC
TRBJ2-3 | NA | TRBV19 | TRBD2 | CASLTSGSDTQYF | TGTGCCTCCTTGACTAGCGGCTCAGATACGCAGTATTTT